This T cell receptor (beta chain) originates from a study of spatial heterogeneity in lung cancer. Overall study: Consistent detection of more beta-chain than alpha-chain sequences was observed. Raw sequencing reads included, on average, more than 8.5 appearances of each unique TCR and UMI combination. General study findings and limits: Tumor mutation count correlated with how many alpha and beta TCRs expanded intratumorally. Beta chains had around 12% coverage of tumor T cells, and alpha chains had roughly 7%.

Time point indicated: sample taken at primary tumor resection. The authors sequenced whole RNA from tumor, nontumor lung or frozen PBMC without sorting. Each CDR3 protein gets one entry after TCRdb re-called the 5' RACE reads with MiXCR. The top ten clones hold about 40% of a sample with over 9,000 distinct CDR3 sequences, about 13% of them seen once. This clonotype was detected a few times. Its antigen is as yet unknown. The material sequenced was lung tumor tissue, taken at surgery. This receptor was taken from a male donor with early-stage non-small cell lung cancer.

The CDR3 bases are TGTGCCAGCAGCTTGGATTTAAACGCGAACACTGAAGCTTTCTTT. Translated: CASSLDLNANTEAFF. The chain uses TRBV5-5 and TRBJ1-1, with D unclear. This CDR3 spans 15 amino acids. Trimming left V 0 bases short and J 1 base short, with 10 bases between. CDR1 and CDR2 from the germline V gene are SGHKS and YYEKEE (reference sequence).